This T cell receptor (beta chain) derives from a study of blood T cell repertoires in COVID-19. The V and J ends lost 9 bases and 3 bases, in that order; junction bases with no gene match: 8. CDR3 length equals 13 residues. Germline loops: CDR1 MNHEY, CDR2 SVGAGI. The table came from immunoSEQ multiplex PCR; TCRdb's copy has only in-frame clones and leaves some out. This table has 380,000 or so clones, about 88% appearing once. The rearrangement uses TRBV6-5 and TRBJ2-7; 7 bases fit TRBD2. This clonotype was sampled from a woman in her sixties or seventies with COVID-19, enrolled during active disease. Sequenced material: peripheral blood. Here the CDR3 reads CASEPWGGYEQYF. For the CDR3, the DNA is TGTGCCAGTGAGCCTTGGGGGGGCTACGAGCAGTACTTC.